What follows are 23 T cell receptor beta chains derived from one specimen sequenced in a study of OX40 agonist ivuxolimab in advanced cancers. Assay used: immunoSEQ multiplex PCR; TCRdb lists only in-frame clones, some missing. The sample holds about 71,000 clones, roughly nine tenths seen once. The source material was CD4+ or CD8+ T cells sorted from blood, sampled in a trial of the OX40 agonist ivuxolimab. Receptors were obtained from an adult with an advanced solid tumor such as melanoma, head and neck, liver or kidney cancer.

In its sample, this clone was seen once. The V gene is TRBV19, the J gene TRBJ2-1; 7 bases fit TRBD2. V shed 5 bases and J 6 bases; nucleotides not matched to a gene: 7. This CDR3 has 14 residues. Per germline, CDR1 LNHDA and CDR2 SQIVND (reference sequence). As DNA, the CDR3 is TGTGCCAGTAGTCCGCCCCGGACTAGCAATGAGCAGTTCTTC. Protein sequence: CASSPPRTSNEQFF. Complete variable domain (other parts from reference TRBV19 and TRBJ2-1): DGGITQSPKYLFRKEGQNVTLSCEQNLNHDAMYWYRQDPGQGLRLIYYSQIVNDFQKGDIAEGYSVSREKKESFPLTVTSAQKNPTAFYLCASSPPRTSNEQFFGPGTRLTVL.

The chain recombines TRBV7-9 with TRBJ2-5; 11 bases are a match to TRBD2. The CDR3 length is 15 residues. V shed 5 bases and J 5 bases; nucleotides not matched to a gene: 7. Germline loops: CDR1 SEHNR, CDR2 FQNEAQ (reference sequence). DNA for the CDR3: TGTGCCAGCAGCCCTGGGACTAGCGGAGAGGAGACCCAGTACTTC. It translates to CASSPGTSGEETQYF. Together with reference TRBV7-9 and TRBJ2-5, the CDR3 gives the full variable domain: DTGVSQNPRHKITKRGQNVTFRCDPISEHNRLYWYRQTLGQGPEFLTYFQNEAQLEKSRLLSDRFSAERPKGSFSTLEIQRTEQGDSAMYLCASSPGTSGEETQYFGPGTRLLVL.

This clone was recorded a few times. V gene TRBV28 combines with J gene TRBJ2-2; D is uncertain. V lost 3 bases and J lost 1, with 12 bases in between. Germline V lookup: CDR1 MDHEN, CDR2 SYDVKM. The CDR3 loop spans 16 amino acids. The CDR3 coding sequence is TGTGCCAGCAGTTTGCATGCGCAGGAGAACACCGGGGAGCTGTTTTTT. This gives the protein CASSLHAQENTGELFF.

In DNA form, the CDR3 reads TGTGCCAGCAGCGAGAGCGGTACTCTCGCGACCCAGTACTTC. Amino acid sequence: CASSESGTLATQYF. V is TRBV9 and J is TRBJ2-5; D possibly corresponds to TRBD2 (5 bases). The CDR3 spans 14 residues. The germline V gene has CDR1 SGDLS and CDR2 YYNGEE. V was trimmed by 3 bases and J by 7 bases, leaving 16 bases between them.

The chain employs TRBV6-5 and TRBJ1-5; TRBD1 agrees at 7 bases. The germline CDR1 and CDR2 sequences are MNHEY and SVGAGI. V lost 6 bases and J lost 6; bases outside the gene matches: 8. The CDR3 runs to 14 residues. CDR3 sequence reads: CASSYPHRGQPQHF. As DNA, the CDR3 is TGTGCCAGCAGCTACCCTCACAGGGGTCAGCCCCAGCATTTT.

About this clone: Other DNA sequences in the sample encode the same CDR3. The V gene is TRBV6-1, the J gene TRBJ1-1; tentatively, D is TRBD1 (5 bases). The CDR3 runs 15 residues. Looked up from germline, CDR1 is MNHNS and CDR2 is SASEGT. Trimming left V 8 bases short and J 7 bases short, with 23 bases between. Here the CDR3 reads CASAQRSSGRDEAFF. The CDR3 nucleotides are TGTGCCAGCGCCCAACGCTCTTCAGGGAGGGATGAAGCTTTCTTT.

Note on this clone: The same CDR3 can be traced to other DNA sequences in this sample. J is TRBJ2-7 and V is TRBV28, with D perhaps TRBD1 (6 bases). The V and J ends lost 1 base and 3 bases respectively, with 10 bases between them. This CDR3 has 14 amino acids. From germline, CDR1 is MDHEN and CDR2 SYDVKM. This CDR3 is CASSLSGAVYEQYF. CDR3 DNA: TGTGCCAGCAGTTTATCAGGGGCTGTCTACGAGCAGTACTTC.

The V and J genes are TRBV5-5 and TRBJ2-6; D unresolved. Germline V gene lookup returns CDR1 SGHKS and CDR2 YYEKEE (reference sequence). This CDR3 region has 14 residues. V lost 2 bases and J 1 base, leaving 4 bases between the germline ends. The CDR3 DNA is TGTGCCAGCAGCTTAAGGTCTGGGGCCAACGTCCTGACTTTC. Encoded protein: CASSLRSGANVLTF.

The rearrangement joins TRBV15 to TRBJ2-1, with 10 bases lining up with TRBD2. The germline gives CDR1 LNHNV, CDR2 YYDKDF (reference sequence). This CDR3 has 15 amino acids. V was clipped by 4 bases and J by 3 bases; unmatched bases: 3. The CDR3 protein is CATSNRTSGYNEQFF. DNA of the CDR3: TGTGCCACCAGCAATAGGACTAGCGGCTACAATGAGCAGTTCTTC.

This sequence joins TRBV27 and TRBJ2-7; D gene uncertain. Germline-derived CDR1 and CDR2 are MNHEY and SMNVEV (reference sequence). The CDR3 runs to 13 residues. V was clipped by 2 bases and J by 3 bases, with 8 bases between them. The CDR3 loop is CASSLGWIYEQYF. The DNA of the CDR3 is TGTGCCAGCAGTTTAGGCTGGATCTACGAGCAGTACTTC.

Here the CDR3 reads CASSQPLAANNEQFF. CDR3 DNA: TGCGCCAGCAGCCAACCGCTAGCGGCAAACAATGAGCAGTTCTTC. V and J are TRBV4-1 and TRBJ2-1; 7 bases match TRBD2. V shed 2 bases, J shed 5 bases, and the junction held 6 bases outside the gene matches. The CDR3 sequence is 15 residues long. Germline V gene sequence: CDR1 MGHRA, CDR2 YSYEKL.

The J gene is TRBJ2-7, the V gene TRBV9; the D gene is possibly TRBD1 (7 bases). The CDR3 consists of 16 residues. V was clipped by 4 bases and J by 0 bases, with 17 bases between them. Germline values: CDR1 SGDLS, CDR2 YYNGEE. CDR3 amino acids: CASSSGSGGNSYEQYF. In DNA, the CDR3 is TGTGCCAGCAGCTCAGGATCAGGGGGGAACTCCTACGAGCAGTACTTC.

Only a few counts were recorded for this clone. The chain employs TRBV6-5 and TRBJ1-2, with TRBD1 identical over 9 bases. In germline, CDR1 is MNHEY, CDR2 SVGAGI. Trimming removed 6 bases from V and 10 bases from J; junction bases left unmatched: 9. The CDR3 is made up of 13 amino acids. The CDR3: CASSYDRGKNYTF. The CDR3 nucleotides read TGTGCCAGCAGCTATGACAGGGGGAAAAACTACACCTTC.

This chain connects TRBV19 to TRBJ2-7; 7 bases match TRBD1. Germline V lookup: CDR1 LNHDA, CDR2 SQIVND (reference sequence). The length of the CDR3 is 13 residues. With V trimmed by 7 bases and J by 0 bases, 3 bases remained unmatched. In DNA, the CDR3 is TGTGCCAGTAATGACAGGGACTCCTACGAGCAGTACTTC. Translating gives CASNDRDSYEQYF.

The V and J genes are TRBV7-2 and TRBJ1-6; maybe TRBD1 (6 bases). In germline, CDR1 is SGHTA, CDR2 FQGNSA. This CDR3 contains 14 residues. V was cut by 5 bases and J by 8 bases, with 13 bases left in between. The CDR3 bases are TGTGCCAGCAGCACGACAGGTTCCCATTCACCCCTCCACTTT. This gives the protein CASSTTGSHSPLHF.

This sequence joins TRBV11-2 and TRBJ1-1, with a weak D call TRBD1 (6 bases). In germline, CDR1 is SGHAT, CDR2 FQNNGV. The V and J ends lost 5 bases and 2 bases respectively, with 15 bases between them. This CDR3 contains 15 residues. CDR3 loop: CASSHGQGINTEAFF. The CDR3 bases are TGTGCCAGCAGCCACGGCCAGGGGATAAACACTGAAGCTTTCTTT.

The chain is built from TRBV7-9 and TRBJ2-5; 7 nucleotides match TRBD1. This CDR3 has 14 residues. From germline, CDR1 is SEHNR and CDR2 FQNEAQ (reference sequence). V shed 5 bases, J shed 0 bases, and the junction held 3 bases outside the gene matches. The chain's CDR3 is CASSEQGYQETQYF. The DNA for the CDR3 is TGTGCCAGCAGCGAACAGGGGTACCAAGAGACCCAGTACTTC.

The CDR3 is CASSIGTGNYEQYF. The CDR3 DNA reads TGTGCCAGCAGTATAGGGACAGGGAACTACGAGCAGTACTTC. The chain has TRBV28 and TRBJ2-7, with 9 positions matching TRBD1. Germline-derived CDR1 and CDR2 are MDHEN and SYDVKM. J was trimmed by 3 bases and V by 5 bases; bases with no gene match: 5. This CDR3 has 14 residues.

This chain joins TRBV10-3 and TRBJ2-1; 11 nucleotides agree with TRBD2. In germline, CDR1 is ENHRY, CDR2 SYGVKD. CDR3 size: 14 residues. V shed 8 bases and J 5 bases; nucleotides not matched to a gene: 5. CDR3 nucleotide sequence: TGTGCCATCGCCGGGACTAGCGGAGACAATGAGCAGTTCTTC. This translates into CAIAGTSGDNEQFF.

The chain employs TRBV5-1 and TRBJ2-1, with D tentatively TRBD1 or TRBD2 (6 bases each). This CDR3 spans 16 amino acids. Germline CDR1 reads SGHRS; CDR2 reads YFSETQ. Trimming removed 0 bases at V and 5 bases at J, with 15 bases between. As DNA, the CDR3 is TGCGCCAGCAGCTTGGCCAGGGGCGGGATTGACAATGAGCAGTTCTTC. This encodes CASSLARGGIDNEQFF. The full variable domain, in which reference TRBV5-1 and TRBJ2-1 provide the parts outside the CDR3, is KAGVTQTPRYLIKTRGQQVTLSCSPISGHRSVSWYQQTPGQGLQFLFEYFSETQRNKGNFPGRFSGRQFSNSRSEMNVSTLELGDSALYLCASSLARGGIDNEQFFGPGTRLTVL.

The rearrangement links TRBV27 to TRBJ1-1; D is unclear. From germline, CDR1 is MNHEY and CDR2 SMNVEV (reference sequence). With 2 bases removed from V and 7 bases from J, the gap between germline ends came to 11 bases. The CDR3 sequence is 13 residues long. The CDR3 sequence: CASSLKVDGEAFF. The CDR3 DNA is TGTGCCAGCAGTTTAAAAGTAGACGGTGAAGCTTTCTTT.

This rearrangement joins TRBV10-1 to TRBJ1-2; 7 bases are shared with TRBD1. Trimming removed 6 bases from V and 5 bases from J; junction bases left unmatched: 3. The CDR3 consists of 12 residues. The germline gives CDR1 WNHNN, CDR2 SYGVQD (reference sequence). CDR3 DNA sequence: TGCGCCAGCAGCAGACAGGGATATGGCTACACCTTC. Its translation: CASSRQGYGYTF.

The CDR3 reads CAWSQEGQSGNTIYF. The CDR3 bases are TGTGCCTGGAGTCAGGAGGGCCAGTCTGGAAACACCATATATTTT. The chain uses TRBV30 and TRBJ1-3; D is unresolved. Trimming cost V 2 bases and J 1 base, with 12 bases left between them. The CDR3 is 15 residues long. The germline gives CDR1 GTSNPN, CDR2 SVGIG (reference sequence).